Here is one T cell receptor beta chain with its context. Its antigen is unidentified. This sample was taken from a study of T-cell reconstitution after alpha-beta-depleted transplantation in children. Broader study findings: Hyperexpanded clones declined; after one year, newly produced T cells mostly supplied diversity. By about two months after transplant, alpha-beta T cells reportedly arose from several hundred graft clones that had expanded. Several patients had high TCRbeta diversity at day 60; it came from surviving recipient T cells and thymic progenitors.

With 3 bases removed from V and 4 bases from J, the gap between germline ends came to 13 bases. This CDR3 is built from 15 residues. CDR1 and CDR2 (germline): LGHNA, YNFKEQ. The TCRbeta library incorporated unique molecular identifiers. TCRdb processed the PCR reads anew with MiXCR; each CDR3 protein has one entry. The sample gives approximately 230,000 distinct CDR3 sequences, about 24% of which show up once; about 4.8% is in the top ten. V usage is TRBV4-2 and J usage is TRBJ1-5; D unresolved. The receptor comes from a female patient aged 2-10 years who had a stem cell transplant for congenital amegakaryocytic thrombocytopenia, so the T cells may come from the graft donor. The source material was PBMCs, mostly from graft donor cells, sampled 360 days after TCRalphabeta/CD19-depleted stem cell transplant. The CDR3 loop is CASSQSDLGNQPQHF. Here the CDR3 DNA reads TGTGCCAGCAGCCAGTCAGATTTGGGGAATCAGCCCCAGCATTTT.